The T cell receptor beta chain described here comes from a study of tumor-infiltrating lymphocytes in primary liver carcinoma. Remarks on this clonotype: This CDR3 fails to terminate in the conserved phenylalanine or tryptophan, so it likely reflects a read error.

Unsorted bulk tissue (roughly 17-33 mg) underwent RNA and DNA co-extraction. The template, approximately 500 ng total RNA, yielded TCR beta cDNA made with a constant-region primer. ARM-PCR, slightly modified, supplied the TCR beta libraries through three nested multiplex PCR rounds. In the first two PCR rounds, TRBV1-TRBV30 forward primers were paired with a C-beta reverse primer, and each round lasted roughly 10 cycles. Using its own MiXCR run on the multiplex PCR reads, TCRdb lists one record per CDR3 protein. This table holds 95,000 to 150,000 distinct CDR3 sequences, 50% to 65% found once. The CDR3 totals 19 residues. CDR1 is LGHNA, CDR2 YNFKEQ, per germline.

V gene TRBV4-2 combines with J gene TRBJ1-5, with D tentatively TRBD1 (5 bases). This TCR derives from a woman aged 55-69 years with primary liver carcinoma and hepatitis B virus infection. The sequenced sample was liver tumor tissue from sampling region 1. Noted subset: tumor region T1, superior pole. CDR3 amino acids: CISSQTAGKQDSSNQPQHC. The CDR3, as DNA: TGTATCAGCAGCCAGACAGCTGGAAAACAGGATTCTAGCAATCAGCCCCAGCATTGT.